The text below deals with one T cell receptor beta chain. One entry per CDR3 protein, called by TCRdb with MiXCR from the 5' RACE reads. This table has 400,000 to 500,000 distinct CDR3 sequences, 20% to 25% appearing once. V was trimmed by 6 bases and J by 9 bases, leaving 18 bases between them. This CDR3 comprises 13 residues. The germline gives CDR1 DFQATT, CDR2 SNEGSKA (reference sequence). This entry belongs to a study of T-cell memory formation after mild COVID-19. Sequencing was performed on PBMCs or a T cell subset sorted from them (not recorded which). The sequence derives from an adult woman who had mild COVID-19 (a few samples of this study predate the infection). Cell type and time point are not known. The V and J genes are TRBV20-1 and TRBJ1-5; D is undetermined. The CDR3 coding sequence is TGCAGTGCCCTAAGACCCGGCTCAAGGCCCCAGCATTTT. Protein product: CSALRPGSRPQHF.